This record covers a single TCR beta chain. The record originates from a study of T cells after yellow fever vaccination. TCRdb itself ran the 5' RACE reads through MiXCR, one entry per CDR3 protein. This repertoire shows 35,000 to 55,000 distinct CDR3 sequences, 6.5% to 8.5% found once; its top ten account for around 16%. Germline-derived CDR1 and CDR2 are DFQATT and SNEGSKA (reference sequence). V was clipped by 5 bases and J by 1 base, with 6 bases between them. This CDR3 comprises 11 residues. The TCR was taken from a man aged 25 to 45 who received the YFV17D yellow fever vaccine. This chain connects TRBV20-1 to TRBJ2-7; D gene unclear. Here the sequenced sample was CD8+ T cells not binding an NS4B(214-222) dextramer, sorted from PBMCs, taken 45 days after the yellow fever booster vaccination. The CDR3 reads CSAGRSYEQYF. CDR3 in DNA: TGCAGTGCTGGACGGTCCTACGAGCAGTACTTC.